These 19 T cell receptor beta chains were sequenced from one sample in a study of T cell repertoires in cytomegalovirus infection. Antigens of these TCRs are unknown. In TCRdb, the reads were re-called with MiXCR into one record per CDR3 protein. Here the sample spans about 920,000 distinct CDR3 sequences, roughly 31% being singletons. The sample consisted of cultured CD8+ T cells from PBMCs, taken from culture after CMV antigen stimulation. Receptors were obtained from a human donor in good health (CMV status not recorded). Some clones in this sample may be carry-over from other donors' samples.

There are a few counts of this clonotype. The chain recombines TRBV28 with TRBJ1-5, with TRBD1 as a possible D gene (5 bases). This CDR3 has 13 amino acids. CDR1 and CDR2 (germline): MDHEN, SYDVKM. V was clipped by 10 bases and J by 0 bases, with 10 bases between them. As DNA, the CDR3 is TGTGCCACGGGGGATTATAGCAATCAGCCCCAGCATTTT. It specifies CATGDYSNQPQHF.

This clonotype was seen a handful of times. The chain recombines TRBV5-6 with TRBJ1-5; D is perhaps TRBD1 (5 bases). Germline V lookup: CDR1 SGHDT, CDR2 YYEEEE. The CDR3 covers 15 residues. The V end was cut by 5 bases, the J end by 1 base, with 13 bases between. The CDR3 region has the DNA TGTGCCAGCAGTCCAGGGTGGGGGAGCAATCAGCCCCAGCATTTT. This gives the protein CASSPGWGSNQPQHF.

In DNA form, the CDR3 reads TGTGCCAGCAGTCTGACAGGAGCGGCTTTCTTT. It specifies CASSLTGAAFF. This chain joins TRBV12-3 or TRBV12-4 and TRBJ1-1, with a tentative D call TRBD1 (6 bases). V dropped 5 bases and J dropped 11 bases, with 12 bases sitting between them. CDR3 size: 11 residues.

This chain connects TRBV6-1 to TRBJ2-7; possibly TRBD1 for D (5 bases). V was trimmed by 2 bases and J by 2 bases, leaving 10 bases between them. The CDR3 sequence is 14 residues long. Germline CDR1 is MNHNS and CDR2 is SASEGT. CDR3 sequence reads: CASSERSRAYEQYV. The CDR3 DNA follows: TGTGCCAGCAGTGAAAGGAGCAGGGCCTACGAGCAGTACGTC.

The V and J genes are TRBV24-1 and TRBJ2-4, with TRBD2 identical over 7 bases. The length of the CDR3 is 17 residues. In germline, CDR1 is KGHDR, CDR2 SFDVKD. Losses at the gene ends were 3 bases for V and 0 bases for J; bases not matched to a gene: 7. The CDR3 DNA reads as TGTGCCACCAGTGATGGGTCGGGGGGTCTAGCCAAAAACATTCAGTACTTC. Protein product: CATSDGSGGLAKNIQYF.

V and J are TRBV7-9 and TRBJ2-2; D is undetermined. Trimming shortened V by 7 bases and J by 0 bases, and 15 bases separated the two germline ends. CDR1 is SEHNR, CDR2 FQNEAQ, per germline (reference sequence). The CDR3 extends over 16 amino acids. As DNA, the CDR3 is TGTGCCAGCACTCTGCCGCAGGTTGCGAACACCGGGGAGCTGTTTTTT. Amino acid sequence: CASTLPQVANTGELFF.

V usage is TRBV6-5 and J usage is TRBJ2-3; TRBD1 agrees at 8 bases. Germline-derived CDR1 and CDR2 are MNHEY and SVGAGI. This CDR3 contains 15 residues. After removal of 6 bases from V and 6 bases from J, the junction contained 11 bases not matched to a gene. The CDR3 sequence is CASSADRAQGDTQYF. For the CDR3, the DNA is TGTGCCAGCAGCGCGGACAGGGCGCAAGGGGATACGCAGTATTTT.

This chain links TRBV7-9 with TRBJ1-2; 7 nucleotides match TRBD1. Germline V gene lookup returns CDR1 SEHNR and CDR2 FQNEAQ (reference sequence). This CDR3 region has 15 residues. Germline trimming cut 4 bases from V and 0 bases from J; bases unmatched to any gene: 5. The CDR3 spells CASSSGGLTNYGYTF. Here the CDR3 DNA reads TGTGCCAGCAGCTCAGGGGGGCTGACTAACTATGGCTACACCTTC.

The chain has TRBV14 and TRBJ2-1; possible D gene TRBD2, 5 bases. From germline, CDR1 is SGHDN and CDR2 FVKESK. The CDR3 is made up of 13 amino acids. Trimming took 1 base from V and 10 from J, leaving 11 bases between them. The CDR3: CASSQGRKGEQFF. The CDR3 DNA follows: TGTGCCAGCAGCCAAGGGAGGAAGGGAGAGCAGTTCTTC.

This chain connects TRBV10-3 to TRBJ2-5; the D gene could be TRBD1 or TRBD2 (6 bases each). Germline values: CDR1 ENHRY, CDR2 SYGVKD. The ends were cut back, 2 bases at V and 1 base at J, with 11 bases in the middle. The CDR3 sequence is 15 residues long. In nucleotides, the CDR3 is TGTGCCATCAGTGAGAGGGGGGACACCCAAGAGACCCAGTACTTC. It yields the protein CAISERGDTQETQYF.

V is TRBV25-1 and J is TRBJ1-2; TRBD1 matches 9 bases. CDR3 length equals 14 residues. CDR1 and CDR2 from the germline V gene are MGHDK and SYGVNS. J gave up 5 bases and V 6 bases, and 7 bases lay outside the gene matches. The CDR3 coding sequence is TGTGCCAGCAGCGGGACAGGGAGGAAATATGGCTACACCTTC. It specifies CASSGTGRKYGYTF.

The rearrangement links TRBV6-5 to TRBJ1-2, with TRBD1 matching over 7 bases. From germline, CDR1 is MNHEY and CDR2 SVGAGI. V lost 5 bases, J lost 4 bases, and 7 bases stayed unmatched. The CDR3 runs 14 residues. The DNA for the CDR3 is TGTGCCAGCAGTCCCGGGACAGCTGCCTATGGCTACACCTTC. Its protein product is CASSPGTAAYGYTF.

V gene TRBV19 combines with J gene TRBJ1-1, with no clear D. The CDR3 runs to 14 residues. Trimming cost V 6 bases and J 2 bases, with 13 bases left between them. Per the germline V gene, CDR1 is LNHDA and CDR2 is SQIVND (reference sequence). This chain's CDR3 is CASSLTGFNTEAFF. The CDR3 bases are TGTGCCAGTAGCTTAACGGGGTTTAACACTGAAGCTTTCTTT.

The V call is TRBV28, the J call TRBJ1-6, with 9 bases aligning to TRBD1. This CDR3 is 15 amino acids long. Looked up from germline, CDR1 is MDHEN and CDR2 is SYDVKM. The ends lost 6 bases at V and 9 bases at J; junction bases unmatched: 9. In DNA, the CDR3 is TGTGCCAGCAGGGAACGGGACAGGGTGTCTTCACCCCTCCACTTT. It is translated as CASRERDRVSSPLHF. The full variable domain, with the rest looked up from reference TRBV28 and TRBJ1-6, is DVKVTQSSRYLVKRTGEKVFLECVQDMDHENMFWYRQDPGLGLRLIYFSYDVKMKEKGDIPEGYSVSREKKERFSLILESASTNQTSMYLCASRERDRVSSPLHFGNGTRLTVT.

Only a few counts were recorded for this clonotype. This chain links TRBV12-5 with TRBJ2-7; D gene ambiguous. V was clipped by 1 base and J by 0 bases, with 4 bases between them. Germline CDR1 is LGHNT and CDR2 is FRNRAP. The CDR3 runs to 13 residues. CDR3 amino acids: CASGLGGSYEQYF. In nucleotides, the CDR3 is TGTGCTAGTGGTTTGGGCGGCTCCTACGAGCAGTACTTC. The complete variable domain, with remaining parts taken from reference TRBV12-5 and TRBJ2-7, reads DARVTQTPRHKVTEMGQEVTMRCQPILGHNTVFWYRQTMMQGLELLAYFRNRAPLDDSGMPKDRFSAEMPDATLATLKIQPSEPRDSAVYFCASGLGGSYEQYFGPGTRLTVT.

This sequence joins TRBV9 and TRBJ2-3; no reliable D call. This CDR3 has 14 residues. V gave up 1 base and J gave up 0 bases, with 6 bases separating them. Germline assignment: CDR1 SGDLS and CDR2 YYNGEE. CDR3 protein: CASSVQTSTDTQYF. CDR3 nucleotides: TGTGCCAGCAGCGTACAAACTAGCACAGATACGCAGTATTTT.

The chain combines TRBV20-1 with TRBJ2-2; D may correspond to TRBD1 or TRBD2 (7 bases each). CDR3 length: 14 residues. V lost 5 bases and J 2 bases, leaving 12 bases between the germline ends. The germline CDR1 and CDR2 sequences are DFQATT and SNEGSKA (reference sequence). The chain's CDR3 is CSAQGGANTGELFF. CDR3 DNA sequence: TGCAGTGCTCAGGGGGGGGCAAACACCGGGGAGCTGTTTTTT.

The table lists this clonotype with a few counts. This chain joins TRBV9 and TRBJ2-6; D is unresolved. Germline CDR1 reads SGDLS; CDR2 reads YYNGEE. CDR3 length equals 15 residues. V lost 0 bases and J 0 bases, leaving 4 bases between the germline ends. This CDR3 is CASSVVNSGANVLTF. CDR3 bases: TGTGCCAGCAGCGTAGTCAACTCTGGGGCCAACGTCCTGACTTTC.

This sequence joins TRBV12-5 and TRBJ2-7; D may match TRBD1 or TRBD2 (5 bases each). The germline V and J ends were trimmed by 1 base and 0 bases, with 10 bases remaining between them. In germline, CDR1 is LGHNT, CDR2 FRNRAP. The CDR3 is made up of 15 amino acids. The CDR3 sequence is CASGLDRDHSYEQYV. DNA for the CDR3: TGTGCTAGTGGTTTGGACCGGGACCACTCCTACGAGCAGTACGTC.